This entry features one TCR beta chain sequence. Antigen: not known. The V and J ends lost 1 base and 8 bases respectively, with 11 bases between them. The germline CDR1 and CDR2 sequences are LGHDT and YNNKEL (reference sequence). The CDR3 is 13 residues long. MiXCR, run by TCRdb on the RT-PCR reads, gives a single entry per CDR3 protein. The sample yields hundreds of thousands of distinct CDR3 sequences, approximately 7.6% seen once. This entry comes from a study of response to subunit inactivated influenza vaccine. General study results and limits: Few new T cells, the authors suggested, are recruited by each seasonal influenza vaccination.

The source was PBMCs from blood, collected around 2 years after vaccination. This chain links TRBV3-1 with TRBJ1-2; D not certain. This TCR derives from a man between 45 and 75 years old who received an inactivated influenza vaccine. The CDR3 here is CASSQGGGNGYTF. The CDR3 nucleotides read TGTGCCAGCAGCCAAGGGGGAGGGAACGGCTACACCTTC.